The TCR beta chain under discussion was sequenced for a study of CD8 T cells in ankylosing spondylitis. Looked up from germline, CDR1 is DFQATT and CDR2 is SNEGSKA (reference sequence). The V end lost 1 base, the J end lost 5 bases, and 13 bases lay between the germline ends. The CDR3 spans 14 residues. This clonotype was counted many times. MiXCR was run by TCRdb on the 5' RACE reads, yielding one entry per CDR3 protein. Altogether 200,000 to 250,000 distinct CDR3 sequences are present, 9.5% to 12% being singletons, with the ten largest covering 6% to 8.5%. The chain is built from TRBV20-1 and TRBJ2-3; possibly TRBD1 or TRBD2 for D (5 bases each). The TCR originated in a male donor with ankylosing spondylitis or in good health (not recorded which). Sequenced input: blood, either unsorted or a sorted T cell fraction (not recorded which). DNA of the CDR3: TGCAGTGCTAGAGCGCCAGTGGGGGTAGATACGCAGTATTTT. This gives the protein CSARAPVGVDTQYF.